Below are 12 T cell receptor beta chains sequenced from a single sample in a study of blood T cell repertoires in COVID-19. Sequencing used immunoSEQ multiplex PCR; TCRdb keeps in-frame clones, though not all of them. The profile shows fewer than 250,000 clones, around 82% of them singletons. The sequencing sample was made of peripheral blood. These receptors were taken from a woman aged 40 to 49 with active or convalescent COVID-19.

The CDR3 DNA reads as TGTGCCAGCAGAATGGGGGGGCGGGAGATCAACGAGCAGTACTTC. Translation gives CASRMGGREINEQYF. This chain links TRBV5-4 with TRBJ2-7; D is perhaps TRBD2 (7 bases). Germline V lookup: CDR1 SGHNT, CDR2 YYREEE (reference sequence). V dropped 5 bases and J dropped 5 bases, with 20 bases sitting between them. The CDR3 runs 15 residues.

The chain has TRBV19 and TRBJ2-6; weak D call: TRBD1 (5 bases). This CDR3 has 22 residues. Looked up from germline, CDR1 is LNHDA and CDR2 is SQIVND (reference sequence). Between the trimmed V and J ends, which lost 3 bases and 0 bases, there was a span of 27 bases. The CDR3 nucleotides are TGTGCCAGTAGTATCCGGAAGGGTATCGGGCAGGGCCTCTACTCTGGGGCCAACGTCCTGACTTTC. Protein sequence: CASSIRKGIGQGLYSGANVLTF. The full variable domain, with the rest looked up from reference TRBV19 and TRBJ2-6, is DGGITQSPKYLFRKEGQNVTLSCEQNLNHDAMYWYRQDPGQGLRLIYYSQIVNDFQKGDIAEGYSVSREKKESFPLTVTSAQKNPTAFYLCASSIRKGIGQGLYSGANVLTFGAGSRLTVL.

V usage is TRBV7-3 and J usage is TRBJ1-2; D remains unclear. The CDR3 length is 13 residues. Trimming removed 5 bases at V and 7 bases at J, with 14 bases between. In germline, CDR1 is SGHTA, CDR2 FQGTGA. This CDR3 is CASSLSASSGYTF. The DNA of the CDR3 is TGTGCCAGCAGCCTAAGCGCCTCTAGTGGCTACACCTTC.

This clone was counted once. The genes are TRBV30 and TRBJ1-2, with 8 nucleotides matching TRBD1. CDR1 is GTSNPN, CDR2 SVGIG, per germline (reference sequence). This CDR3 is 13 amino acids long. J gave up 7 bases and V 3 bases, and 7 bases lay outside the gene matches. CDR3 in amino acids: CAWSPDREGGYTF. The CDR3 bases are TGTGCCTGGAGCCCGGACAGGGAGGGTGGCTACACCTTC.

This chain connects TRBV9 to TRBJ2-3; weak D call: TRBD2 (5 bases). Trimming left V 4 bases short and J 6 bases short, with 15 bases between. The CDR3 totals 14 residues. Germline-derived CDR1 and CDR2 are SGDLS and YYNGEE. CDR3 coding DNA: TGTGCCAGCAGCTCCCGGGCCCGCGGGGATACGCAGTATTTT. Protein: CASSSRARGDTQYF.

This clone has only one observation. The gene calls are TRBV28 and TRBJ1-2; 7 nucleotides agree with TRBD1. There are 16 residues in the CDR3. V lost 6 bases, J lost 0 bases, and 10 bases stayed unmatched. The V gene's germline CDR1 is MDHEN and CDR2 SYDVKM. Written as DNA, the CDR3 is TGTGCCAGCAGCGCAGGGGGGTCTAGGGCTAACTATGGCTACACCTTC. It codes for CASSAGGSRANYGYTF.

In this sample, this clone turned up a few times. The CDR3 DNA follows: TGTGCCAGCAGCCAAGGACTAGCGGGAGGTGAGCAGTTCTTC. It specifies CASSQGLAGGEQFF. The genes are TRBV11-3 and TRBJ2-1; 14 bases map to TRBD2. Germline CDR1 SGHNT, CDR2 YENEEA. CDR3 length equals 14 residues. J gave up 9 bases and V 5 bases, and 3 bases lay outside the gene matches.

The chain joins TRBV7-8 to TRBJ1-2; TRBD1 agrees at 7 bases. CDR3 length: 17 amino acids. Germline V gene lookup returns CDR1 SGHVS and CDR2 FQNEAQ. Trimming at V came to 5 bases and at J to 7 bases, leaving 19 bases not matched to a gene. CDR3 protein: CASSNPFSGQYTPGYTF. As DNA, the CDR3 is TGTGCCAGCAGCAATCCCTTTTCGGGACAGTATACCCCTGGCTACACCTTC.

The chain couples TRBV7-9 to TRBJ2-7; 7 bases are shared with TRBD1. Germline loops: CDR1 SEHNR, CDR2 FQNEAQ (reference sequence). This CDR3 spans 13 amino acids. The J segment lost 6 bases and the V segment lost 3 bases, leaving 5 bases of the junction unmatched. As DNA, the CDR3 is TGTGCCAGCAGCTTCCAAGGGACAGTCGAGCAGTACTTC. Its protein product is CASSFQGTVEQYF.

This clone was found a few times. V and J are TRBV25-1 and TRBJ2-2, with 7 bases that match TRBD1. This CDR3 contains 16 residues. Germline-derived CDR1 and CDR2 are MGHDK and SYGVNS. Trimming removed 3 bases from V and 7 bases from J; junction bases left unmatched: 11. CDR3 in amino acids: CASSDPRQGRIGELFF. For the CDR3, the DNA is TGTGCCAGCAGTGACCCCAGACAGGGAAGGATCGGGGAGCTGTTTTTT.

The chain uses TRBV6-5 and TRBJ1-3, with D unclear. Germline V lookup: CDR1 MNHEY, CDR2 SVGAGI. V gave up 2 bases and J gave up 9 bases, with 11 bases separating them. This CDR3 contains 13 residues. CDR3 amino acids: CASSYEQRSTIYF. DNA for the CDR3: TGTGCCAGCAGTTACGAGCAGCGATCCACCATATATTTT.

V gene TRBV19 combines with J gene TRBJ1-2, with 7 nucleotides matching TRBD1. V shed 8 bases and J 2 bases; nucleotides not matched to a gene: 8. CDR1 is LNHDA and CDR2 is SQIVND in the germline V gene (reference sequence). The CDR3 is 14 residues long. CDR3 in amino acids: CASQPGQSNYGYTF. The CDR3, as DNA: TGTGCCAGTCAACCGGGACAGTCGAACTATGGCTACACCTTC. Full variable domain (outside the CDR3, taken from reference TRBV19 and TRBJ1-2): DGGITQSPKYLFRKEGQNVTLSCEQNLNHDAMYWYRQDPGQGLRLIYYSQIVNDFQKGDIAEGYSVSREKKESFPLTVTSAQKNPTAFYLCASQPGQSNYGYTFGSGTRLTVV.